A single sample gave rise to the 32 T cell receptor beta chains below, sequenced in a study of CD8 T cells in ankylosing spondylitis. TCRdb re-derived calls from the 5' RACE reads in MiXCR, one entry per CDR3 protein. The sample shows roughly 130,000 distinct CDR3 sequences, 7.5% to 9.5% of them seen only once. Sequencing was carried out using synovial fluid, either unsorted or a sorted T cell fraction (not recorded which). The receptors originated from a male donor with ankylosing spondylitis.

This chain connects TRBV29-1 to TRBJ1-3; D is undetermined. CDR3 size: 12 residues. Trimming stripped 3 bases from V and 2 bases from J, with 5 bases between. Germline V gene data show CDR1 as SQVTM and CDR2 as ANQGSEA. The CDR3 reads CSVETAGNTIYF. The CDR3 coding sequence is TGCAGCGTTGAGACCGCTGGAAACACCATATATTTT.

V and J are TRBV6-2 or TRBV6-3 and TRBJ1-5; possibly TRBD1 for D (5 bases). The CDR3 extends over 12 amino acids. In germline, CDR1 is MNHEY, CDR2 SVGEGT. V shed 5 bases and J shed 10 bases, with 12 bases lying between them. The chain's CDR3 is CASSLNRLPQHF. The CDR3 DNA sequence: TGTGCCAGCAGTCTTAACAGGTTACCCCAGCATTTT.

This clonotype showed up many times. The rearrangement uses TRBV2 and TRBJ2-2; 13 bases agree with TRBD2. This CDR3 is 14 amino acids long. Trimming cost V 8 bases and J 5 bases; bases outside gene matches: 2. Germline lookup yields CDR1 SNHLY and CDR2 FYNNEI. The CDR3 DNA reads as TGTGCCAGCCGGGGACTAGCGGGAACCGGGGAGCTGTTTTTT. Translated, it gives CASRGLAGTGELFF.

The chain has TRBV20-1 and TRBJ2-1; TRBD2 matches 13 bases. Unmatched junction bases numbered 11, after V lost 1 base and J lost 5 bases. The CDR3 runs to 18 residues. From germline, CDR1 is DFQATT and CDR2 SNEGSKA (reference sequence). DNA for the CDR3: TGCAGTGCTAGAGGTCGGACTAGCGGGGGATTAATGAACAATGAGCAGTTCTTC. This encodes CSARGRTSGGLMNNEQFF.

This clonotype has ten or more counts. V and J are TRBV20-1 and TRBJ2-7, with TRBD2 matching 8 bases. In germline, CDR1 is DFQATT, CDR2 SNEGSKA (reference sequence). Trimming cost V 5 bases and J 0 bases; bases outside gene matches: 6. This CDR3 is built from 14 residues. The CDR3 DNA reads TGCAGTGCTCACGGGGGGGTAAGCTCCTACGAGCAGTACTTC. Its translation: CSAHGGVSSYEQYF.

The chain recombines TRBV5-1 with TRBJ1-3, with a possible D match to TRBD1 (5 bases). This CDR3 is built from 14 residues. From germline, CDR1 is SGHRS and CDR2 YFSETQ. The ends were cut back, 0 bases at V and 3 bases at J, with 7 bases in the middle. The DNA of the CDR3 is TGCGCCAGCAGCTTGGGGCAGGGTGGAAACACCATATATTTT. Residues: CASSLGQGGNTIYF.

At least ten counts were recorded for this clonotype. V gene TRBV27 combines with J gene TRBJ2-5, with TRBD2 matching 11 bases. This CDR3 comprises 16 residues. J was trimmed by 2 bases and V by 5 bases; bases with no gene match: 7. The V gene's germline CDR1 is MNHEY and CDR2 SMNVEV (reference sequence). CDR3 DNA: TGTGCCAGCAGTCCAGGGACTAGCGGAGGGCAAGAGACCCAGTACTTC. The encoded protein is CASSPGTSGGQETQYF.

This clonotype was seen repeatedly, ten times or more. V is TRBV7-6 and J is TRBJ2-1; D unclear. V dropped 1 base and J dropped 4 bases, with 11 bases sitting between them. This CDR3 contains 15 residues. CDR1 and CDR2 (germline): SGHVS, FNYEAQ. CDR3 DNA: TGTGCCAGCAGCTTAGACGGTAAAGGATACAATGAGCAGTTCTTC. It codes for CASSLDGKGYNEQFF.

A few counts support this clonotype. The chain employs TRBV7-9 and TRBJ2-2; 9 bases map to TRBD2. The CDR3 covers 17 residues. The V segment lost 3 bases and the J segment 5 bases; nucleotides outside the gene matches: 10. CDR1 is SEHNR, CDR2 FQNEAQ, per germline (reference sequence). The CDR3 reads CASSFQRRLAGTGELFF. CDR3 DNA sequence: TGTGCCAGCAGCTTTCAGAGACGGCTAGCGGGAACCGGGGAGCTGTTTTTT.

This clonotype has ten or more counts. The chain has TRBV12-3 or TRBV12-4 and TRBJ2-6; no clear D gene. The CDR3 contains 14 residues. Trimming cost V 5 bases and J 0 bases, with 5 bases left between them. In DNA, the CDR3 is TGTGCCAGCAGTCCCATCTCTGGGGCCAACGTCCTGACTTTC. As protein: CASSPISGANVLTF.

This clonotype was detected many times. The chain carries TRBV7-2 and TRBJ1-5; D gene ambiguous. Trimming pared 8 bases from V and 3 bases from J, leaving 11 bases between. CDR3 length equals 13 residues. Per germline, CDR1 SGHTA and CDR2 FQGNSA. The CDR3 sequence: CASRSQNNQPQHF. CDR3 nucleotides: TGTGCCAGCCGGTCACAGAACAATCAGCCCCAGCATTTT. The variable domain in full, with the rest retrieved from reference TRBV7-2 and TRBJ1-5, is GAGVSQSPSNKVTEKGKDVELRCDPISGHTALYWYRQSLGQGLEFLIYFQGNSAPDKSGLPSDRFSAERTGGSVSTLTIQRTQQEDSAVYLCASRSQNNQPQHFGDGTRLSIL.

This clonotype was picked up many times. The rearrangement uses TRBV29-1 and TRBJ1-6, with D possibly being TRBD1 (6 bases). Trimming cost V 5 bases and J 5 bases, with 16 bases left between them. The CDR3 covers 15 residues. Germline V CDR1 and CDR2: SQVTM, ANQGSEA. CDR3 in amino acids: CSVSKGDGDNSPLHF. DNA for the CDR3: TGCAGCGTTTCTAAGGGGGATGGGGATAATTCACCCCTCCACTTT.

This clonotype was seen only a few times. This chain joins TRBV20-1 and TRBJ2-5; either TRBD1 or TRBD2 may fit D (5 bases each). CDR3 size: 15 residues. CDR1 DFQATT and CDR2 SNEGSKA come from the germline V gene (reference sequence). Trimming pared 0 bases from V and 5 bases from J, leaving 16 bases between. As DNA, the CDR3 is TGCAGTGCTAGAGACGCCGGGACCGTACTGGAGACCCAGTACTTC. Translating gives CSARDAGTVLETQYF.

There are many counts of this clonotype. V gene TRBV7-9 combines with J gene TRBJ2-1, with D hard to call. CDR3 length: 12 residues. Germline CDR1 reads SEHNR; CDR2 reads FQNEAQ (reference sequence). V lost 3 bases and J lost 10, with 10 bases in between. CDR3 sequence: CASSLDLGEQFF. The CDR3 nucleotides read TGTGCCAGCAGCTTGGACCTAGGGGAGCAGTTCTTC.

As for this clonotype: Given a much more abundant clone one base away, this may be a read error. The chain combines TRBV28 with TRBJ2-3; D not resolved. Germline V gene sequence: CDR1 MDHEN, CDR2 SYDVKM. Trimming took off 3 bases at V and 6 bases at J, with 13 bases between the two ends. The CDR3 sequence is 14 residues long. CDR3 residues: CASSLAGQKDTQYF. The CDR3 coding sequence is TGTGCCAGCAGTTTGGCAGGTCAAAAGGATACGCAGTATTTT.

This clonotype occurred many times. A junction boundary mismatches the germline segment, possibly from a read error. V usage is TRBV20-1 and J usage is TRBJ2-3; tentative D call: TRBD2 (6 bases). CDR3 size: 13 residues. Looked up from germline, CDR1 is DFQATT and CDR2 is SNEGSKA (reference sequence). CDR3 region: CSARVPGVNTQNF. DNA for the CDR3: TGCAGTGCTAGAGTTCCGGGAGTTAATACGCAGAATTTT.

The chain carries TRBV6-2 or TRBV6-3 and TRBJ2-1; perhaps TRBD2 as D (7 bases). This CDR3 is built from 15 residues. Germline CDR1 is MNHEY and CDR2 is SVGEGT. V gave up 8 bases and J gave up 7 bases, with 21 bases separating them. The CDR3 is CASASGGGGINEQFF. For the CDR3, the DNA is TGTGCCAGCGCCTCGGGCGGGGGCGGAATAAATGAGCAGTTCTTC.

This clonotype was seen repeatedly, ten times or more. The gene calls are TRBV3-1 and TRBJ1-1; D perhaps matches TRBD1 (6 bases). V lost 5 bases and J 6 bases, leaving 13 bases between the germline ends. Germline V gene sequence: CDR1 LGHDT, CDR2 YNNKEL (reference sequence). The CDR3 runs to 13 residues. CDR3 in amino acids: CASSNRGRAEAFF. The DNA for the CDR3 is TGTGCCAGCAGCAATCGGGGGCGGGCTGAAGCTTTCTTT. Filled out from reference TRBV3-1 and TRBJ1-1, the complete variable domain reads DTAVSQTPKYLVTQMGNDKSIKCEQNLGHDTMYWYKQDSKKFLKIMFSYNNKELIINETVPNRFSPKSPDKAHLNLHINSLELGDSAVYFCASSNRGRAEAFFGQGTRLTVV.

This clonotype occurred many times. This chain links TRBV25-1 with TRBJ2-5; 13 nucleotides agree with TRBD2. Trimming at V came to 4 bases and at J to 4 bases, leaving 12 bases not matched to a gene. CDR1 and CDR2 (germline): MGHDK, SYGVNS. This CDR3 is built from 18 residues. The CDR3 spells CASSVAPQLAGGVETQYF. In nucleotides, the CDR3 is TGTGCCAGCAGTGTAGCTCCCCAACTAGCGGGAGGGGTAGAGACCCAGTACTTC.

This clonotype was detected many times. In DNA form, the CDR3 reads TGTGCCAGCAGTTTCCGGCCCGGGACAGGGGGCACTGAAGCTTTCTTT. Its protein product is CASSFRPGTGGTEAFF. The V call is TRBV27, the J call TRBJ1-1; 11 bases align to TRBD1. CDR1 MNHEY and CDR2 SMNVEV come from the germline V gene (reference sequence). Trimming took 3 bases from V and 4 from J; bases not matched to a gene: 7. This CDR3 has 16 residues.

In its sample, this clonotype was seen many times. The V gene is TRBV10-3, the J gene TRBJ2-2; D is unresolved. Per the germline V gene, CDR1 is ENHRY and CDR2 is SYGVKD. Trimming shortened V by 8 bases and J by 1 base, and 2 bases separated the two germline ends. The CDR3 is 11 amino acids. The CDR3, as DNA: TGTGCCATCCTGAACACCGGGGAGCTGTTTTTT. The encoded protein is CAILNTGELFF.

The table lists this clonotype with many counts. V and J are TRBV16 and TRBJ1-1; D may be TRBD1 (5 bases). V was pared by 4 bases and J by 8 bases, with 14 bases between. Germline V gene sequence: CDR1 KGHSY, CDR2 FQNENV. This CDR3 is 13 amino acids long. CDR3 DNA: TGTGCCAGCAGCCCTACGGGGCCACGCGAAGCTTTCTTT. Amino acid sequence: CASSPTGPREAFF.

This clonotype came up a few times. CDR3 sequence: CASSLDGSVPYNEQFF. The DNA for the CDR3 is TGTGCCAGCAGCTTAGACGGTAGCGTCCCCTACAATGAGCAGTTCTTC. This chain joins TRBV7-9 and TRBJ2-1; D may be TRBD2 (5 bases). V lost 1 base and J 2 bases, leaving 12 bases between the germline ends. Germline V lookup: CDR1 SEHNR, CDR2 FQNEAQ (reference sequence). The CDR3 runs to 16 residues.

This clonotype was observed at least ten times. The V and J genes are TRBV20-1 and TRBJ1-1; D gene unclear. Germline loops: CDR1 DFQATT, CDR2 SNEGSKA (reference sequence). V lost 0 bases and J 0 bases, leaving 8 bases between the germline ends. There are 14 residues in the CDR3. The DNA of the CDR3 is TGCAGTGCTAGAGATTTCCAGTTGAACACTGAAGCTTTCTTT. This sequence encodes CSARDFQLNTEAFF.

J is TRBJ2-1 and V is TRBV25-1, with D possibly matching TRBD2 (6 bases). Trimming stripped 6 bases from V and 9 bases from J, with 15 bases between. Germline CDR1 is MGHDK and CDR2 is SYGVNS. The CDR3 consists of 13 residues. This CDR3 reads CASSSGLFGEQFF. CDR3 bases: TGTGCCAGCAGCTCGGGACTGTTCGGTGAGCAGTTCTTC.

The table lists this clonotype with many counts. The gene calls are TRBV7-9 and TRBJ2-2; D unresolved. Trimming removed 1 base from V and 7 bases from J, with 7 bases in between. Germline V gene data show CDR1 as SEHNR and CDR2 as FQNEAQ (reference sequence). The length of the CDR3 is 13 residues. The CDR3 here is CASSLEDGGELFF. The CDR3 DNA sequence: TGTGCCAGCAGCTTAGAGGACGGCGGGGAGCTGTTTTTT.

This clonotype was counted many times. J is TRBJ2-5 and V is TRBV20-1, with D unclear. This CDR3 is 12 amino acids long. Trimming removed 6 bases at V and 1 base at J, with 9 bases between. Germline-derived CDR1 and CDR2 are DFQATT and SNEGSKA (reference sequence). CDR3 amino acids: CSAPTPQETQYF. The CDR3 DNA reads as TGCAGTGCCCCAACCCCCCAAGAGACCCAGTACTTC.

This chain links TRBV2 with TRBJ1-1; no clear D gene. In germline, CDR1 is SNHLY, CDR2 FYNNEI. Trimming pared 10 bases from V and 3 bases from J, leaving 12 bases between. The CDR3 is made up of 12 amino acids. The CDR3 is CATRSGYTEAFF. CDR3 nucleotide sequence: TGTGCCACCCGGTCGGGCTACACTGAAGCTTTCTTT.

This clonotype was counted between two and nine times. The rearrangement links TRBV2 to TRBJ2-5, with 7 bases that match TRBD2. The CDR3 spans 16 residues. Trimming cost V 4 bases and J 5 bases; bases outside gene matches: 13. In germline, CDR1 is SNHLY, CDR2 FYNNEI. The CDR3 DNA follows: TGTGCCAGCAGTGCCTGGGGGGGAATGGGGACGGAGACCCAGTACTTC. This translates into CASSAWGGMGTETQYF.

This chain uses TRBV5-6 with TRBJ2-5, with TRBD2 matching 11 bases. Germline-derived CDR1 and CDR2 are SGHDT and YYEEEE. The CDR3 runs to 15 residues. Germline trimming cut 4 bases from V and 5 bases from J; bases unmatched to any gene: 7. CDR3 sequence reads: CASSLLAGGMETQYF. CDR3 coding DNA: TGTGCCAGCAGCCTATTAGCGGGGGGGATGGAGACCCAGTACTTC.

The chain is built from TRBV5-1 and TRBJ2-2; the D gene is possibly TRBD2 (5 bases). The CDR3 extends over 16 amino acids. V shed 2 bases and J shed 3 bases, with 14 bases lying between them. Germline V gene sequence: CDR1 SGHRS, CDR2 YFSETQ. CDR3 DNA: TGCGCCAGCAGCTTCTTAACGATGAGGGACACCGGGGAGCTGTTTTTT. This translates into CASSFLTMRDTGELFF.

This clonotype occurred many times. The chain employs TRBV19 and TRBJ1-2, with 9 bases identical to TRBD1. CDR1 is LNHDA and CDR2 is SQIVND in the germline V gene (reference sequence). V trimming: 3 bases; J trimming: 6 bases; junction bases outside the gene matches: 5. The CDR3 consists of 14 residues. Here the CDR3 DNA reads TGTGCCAGTAGTATGTTGGGACAGGGTCATGGCTACACCTTC. It specifies CASSMLGQGHGYTF.